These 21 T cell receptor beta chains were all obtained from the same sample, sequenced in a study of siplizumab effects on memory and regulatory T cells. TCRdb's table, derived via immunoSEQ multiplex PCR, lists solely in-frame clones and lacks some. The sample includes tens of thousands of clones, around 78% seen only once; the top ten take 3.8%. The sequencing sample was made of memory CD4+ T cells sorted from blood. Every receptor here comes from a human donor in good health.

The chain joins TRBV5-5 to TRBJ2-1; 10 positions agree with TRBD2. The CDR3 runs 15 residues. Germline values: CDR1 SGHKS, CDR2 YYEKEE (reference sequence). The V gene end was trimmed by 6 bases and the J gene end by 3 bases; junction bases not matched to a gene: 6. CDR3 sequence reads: CASIRLAGLYNEQFF. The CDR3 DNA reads TGTGCCAGCATAAGACTAGCGGGCCTCTACAATGAGCAGTTCTTC.

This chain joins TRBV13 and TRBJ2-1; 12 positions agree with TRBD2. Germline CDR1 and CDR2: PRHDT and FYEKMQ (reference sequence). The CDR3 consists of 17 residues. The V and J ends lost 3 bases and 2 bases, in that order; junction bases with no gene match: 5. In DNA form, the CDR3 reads TGTGCCAGCAGCTTCCGATCTAGCGGGAGGGCCTACAATGAGCAGTTCTTC. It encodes CASSFRSSGRAYNEQFF.

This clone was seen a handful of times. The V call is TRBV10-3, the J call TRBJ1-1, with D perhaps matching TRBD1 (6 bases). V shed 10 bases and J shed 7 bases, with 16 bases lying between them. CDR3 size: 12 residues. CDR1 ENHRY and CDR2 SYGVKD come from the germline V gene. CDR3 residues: CASYRDAGEAFF. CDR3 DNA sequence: TGTGCCAGTTACAGGGATGCAGGTGAAGCTTTCTTT.

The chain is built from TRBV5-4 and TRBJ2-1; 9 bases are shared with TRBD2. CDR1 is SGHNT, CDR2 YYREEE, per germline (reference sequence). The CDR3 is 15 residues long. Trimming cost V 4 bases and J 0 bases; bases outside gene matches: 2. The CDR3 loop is CASSPAGGSYNEQFF. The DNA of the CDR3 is TGTGCCAGCAGCCCAGCGGGAGGCTCCTACAATGAGCAGTTCTTC.

This CDR3 reads CASSTAGGKTQYF. CDR3 sequence (DNA): TGTGCCAGTAGTACCGCAGGGGGAAAGACCCAGTACTTC. The chain carries TRBV19 and TRBJ2-5; 7 bases agree with TRBD1. V lost 4 bases and J lost 6; bases outside the gene matches: 5. CDR1 is LNHDA, CDR2 SQIVND, per germline (reference sequence). This CDR3 is 13 amino acids long.

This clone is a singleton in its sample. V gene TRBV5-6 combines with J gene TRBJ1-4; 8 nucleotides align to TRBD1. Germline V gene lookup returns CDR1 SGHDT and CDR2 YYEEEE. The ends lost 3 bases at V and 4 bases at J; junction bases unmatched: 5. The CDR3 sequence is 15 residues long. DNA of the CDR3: TGTGCCAGCAGCTCCGGAGACAGGGGTAATGAAAAACTGTTTTTT. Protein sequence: CASSSGDRGNEKLFF.

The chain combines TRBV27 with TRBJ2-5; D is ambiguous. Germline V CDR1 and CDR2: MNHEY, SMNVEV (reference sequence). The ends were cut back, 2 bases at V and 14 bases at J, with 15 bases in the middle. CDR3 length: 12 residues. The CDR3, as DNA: TGTGCCAGCAGTTTAGAAGGGTACAATATCTACTTC. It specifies CASSLEGYNIYF.

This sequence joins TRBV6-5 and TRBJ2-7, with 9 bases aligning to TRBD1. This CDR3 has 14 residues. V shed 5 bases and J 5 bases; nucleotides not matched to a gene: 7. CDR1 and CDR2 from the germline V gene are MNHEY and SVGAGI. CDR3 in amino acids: CASSRRDRVDEQYF. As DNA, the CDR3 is TGTGCCAGCAGTCGCCGGGACAGGGTGGACGAGCAGTACTTC.

CDR3 coding DNA: TGTGCCAGCAGTTCCGGGGACAGGGAATACACAGATACGCAGTATTTT. Translation gives CASSSGDREYTDTQYF. This chain links TRBV27 with TRBJ2-3; TRBD1 matches at 9 bases. The ends lost 4 bases at V and 2 bases at J; junction bases unmatched: 7. Germline CDR1 reads MNHEY; CDR2 reads SMNVEV (reference sequence). CDR3 size: 16 residues.

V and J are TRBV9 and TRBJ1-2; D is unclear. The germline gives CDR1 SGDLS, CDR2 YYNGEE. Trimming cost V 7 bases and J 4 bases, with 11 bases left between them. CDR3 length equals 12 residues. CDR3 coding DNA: TGTGCCAGCGCCCCGGCGAGCTATGGCTACACCTTC. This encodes CASAPASYGYTF.

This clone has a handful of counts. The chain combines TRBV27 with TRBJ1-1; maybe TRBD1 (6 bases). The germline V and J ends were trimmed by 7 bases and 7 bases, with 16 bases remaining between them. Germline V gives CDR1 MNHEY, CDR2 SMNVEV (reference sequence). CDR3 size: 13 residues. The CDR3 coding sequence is TGTGCCAGCACCTACAGGGACACCGGTGAAGCTTTCTTT. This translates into CASTYRDTGEAFF.

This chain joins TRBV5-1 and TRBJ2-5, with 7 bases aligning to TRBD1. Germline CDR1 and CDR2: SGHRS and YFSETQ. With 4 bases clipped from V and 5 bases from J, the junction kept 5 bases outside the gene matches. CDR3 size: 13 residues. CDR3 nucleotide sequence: TGCGCCAGCAGCGCGACAGGGAAGGAGACCCAGTACTTC. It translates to CASSATGKETQYF.

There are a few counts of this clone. CDR3 region: CASSLEEDTEAFF. CDR3 nucleotide sequence: TGTGCCAGCAGCTTAGAGGAAGACACTGAAGCTTTCTTT. V is TRBV11-3 and J is TRBJ1-1, with D uncertain. Germline V gives CDR1 SGHNT, CDR2 YENEEA. Trimming pared 0 bases from V and 3 bases from J, leaving 5 bases between. This CDR3 contains 13 residues.

CDR3 in DNA: TGTGCCAGCTCACCAACGGAGGGGTACACCGGGGAGCTGTTTTTT. Translated: CASSPTEGYTGELFF. V and J are TRBV18 and TRBJ2-2; perhaps TRBD2 as D (6 bases). This CDR3 has 15 amino acids. Germline lookup yields CDR1 KGHSH and CDR2 LQKENI. Deletions cut 2 bases from V and 3 bases from J, with 10 bases between. The full variable domain, completed using reference TRBV18 and TRBJ2-2, is NAGVMQNPRHLVRRRGQEARLRCSPMKGHSHVYWYRQLPEEGLKFMVYLQKENIIDESGMPKERFSAEFPKEGPSILRIQQVVRGDSAAYFCASSPTEGYTGELFFGEGSRLTVL.

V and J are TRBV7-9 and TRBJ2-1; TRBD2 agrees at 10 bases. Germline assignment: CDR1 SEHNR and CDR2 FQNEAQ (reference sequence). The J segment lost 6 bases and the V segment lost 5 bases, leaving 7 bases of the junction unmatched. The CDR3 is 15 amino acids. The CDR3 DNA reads TGTGCCAGCAGCGTATGGGCTAGCGGGAGCAATGAGCAGTTCTTC. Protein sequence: CASSVWASGSNEQFF.

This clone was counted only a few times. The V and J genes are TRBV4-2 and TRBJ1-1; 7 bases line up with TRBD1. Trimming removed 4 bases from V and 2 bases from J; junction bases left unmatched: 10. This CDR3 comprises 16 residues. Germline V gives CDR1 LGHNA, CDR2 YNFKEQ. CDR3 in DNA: TGTGCCAGCAGCCGAGAGGTCCGACAGGGTAACACTGAAGCTTTCTTT. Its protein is CASSREVRQGNTEAFF.

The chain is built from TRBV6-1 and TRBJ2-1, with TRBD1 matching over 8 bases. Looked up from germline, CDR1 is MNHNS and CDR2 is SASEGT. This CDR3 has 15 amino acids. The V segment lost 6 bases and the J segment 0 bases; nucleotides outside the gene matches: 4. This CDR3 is CASSADRVSYNEQFF. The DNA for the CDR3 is TGTGCCAGCAGCGCGGACAGGGTCTCCTACAATGAGCAGTTCTTC.

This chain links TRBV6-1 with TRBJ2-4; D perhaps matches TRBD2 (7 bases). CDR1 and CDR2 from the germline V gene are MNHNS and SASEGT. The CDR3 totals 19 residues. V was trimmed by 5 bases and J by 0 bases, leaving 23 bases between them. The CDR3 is CASSKEGGADGSAKNIQYF. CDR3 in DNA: TGTGCCAGCAGTAAAGAGGGGGGGGCGGACGGCTCAGCCAAAAACATTCAGTACTTC.

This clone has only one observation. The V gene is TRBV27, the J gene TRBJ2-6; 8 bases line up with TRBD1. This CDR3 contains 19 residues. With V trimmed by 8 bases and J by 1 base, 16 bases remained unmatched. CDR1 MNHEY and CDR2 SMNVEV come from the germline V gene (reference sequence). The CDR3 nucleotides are TGTGCCAGCCGCCGTGTGGGACAGGAGAGAATTTCTGGGGCCAACGTCCTGACTTTC. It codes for CASRRVGQERISGANVLTF. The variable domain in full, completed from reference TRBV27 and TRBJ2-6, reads EAQVTQNPRYLITVTGKKLTVTCSQNMNHEYMSWYRQDPGLGLRQIYYSMNVEVTDKGDVPEGYKVSRKEKRNFPLILESPSPNQTSLYFCASRRVGQERISGANVLTFGAGSRLTVL.

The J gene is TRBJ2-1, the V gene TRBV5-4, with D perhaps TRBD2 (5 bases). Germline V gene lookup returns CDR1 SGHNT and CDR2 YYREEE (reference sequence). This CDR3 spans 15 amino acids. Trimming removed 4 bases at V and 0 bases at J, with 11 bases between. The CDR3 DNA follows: TGTGCCAGCAGCCCCGGGGTAAACTCCTACAATGAGCAGTTCTTC. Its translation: CASSPGVNSYNEQFF.

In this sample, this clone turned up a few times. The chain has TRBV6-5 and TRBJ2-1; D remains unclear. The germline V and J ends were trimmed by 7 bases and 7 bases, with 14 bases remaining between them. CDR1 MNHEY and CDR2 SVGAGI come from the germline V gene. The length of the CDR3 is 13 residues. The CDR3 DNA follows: TGTGCCAGCACCCGCGATCCTTGGAATGAGCAGTTCTTC. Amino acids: CASTRDPWNEQFF.